A selection of T cell receptor beta chains follows, all from one sample in a study of Ad26.COV2.S vaccination and SARS-CoV-2 variants. The table came from immunoSEQ multiplex PCR; TCRdb's copy has only in-frame clones and leaves some out. This table has fewer than 300,000 clones, around 87% appearing once. The sequences come from peripheral blood, collected in a trial of Ad26.COV2.S vaccine versus placebo. Source of these receptors: a person aged 18-60 years who received the Ad26.COV2.S COVID-19 vaccine or a placebo. Both conserved end residues are part of each CDR3. D genes are given only for firm matches. The size entry is marked missing in some rows and otherwise reads once, few, many or a size class.

D: TRBD1; J: TRBJ2-2; length: 16; size: NA; V: TRBV7-6; CDR3: CASSLAYRGNTGELFF; DNA: TGTGCCAGCAGCTTAGCGTACAGGGGTAACACCGGGGAGCTGTTTTTT
D: NA; J: TRBJ2-1; length: 12; size: NA; V: TRBV10-1; CDR3: CASSENRDEQFF; DNA: TGCGCCAGCAGTGAGAATAGGGATGAGCAGTTCTTC
D: NA; J: TRBJ2-4; length: 14; size: NA; V: TRBV6-5; CDR3: CASRSGLAKNIQYF; DNA: TGTGCCAGCAGATCGGGACTAGCCAAAAACATTCAGTACTTC
D: TRBD2; J: TRBJ2-2; length: 14; size: NA; V: TRBV19; CDR3: CASTAGVNTGELFF; DNA: TGTGCCAGTACGGCGGGGGTGAACACCGGGGAGCTGTTTTTT
D: NA; J: TRBJ2-1; length: 14; size: NA; V: TRBV18; CDR3: CASSPAGGGNEQFF; DNA: TGTGCCAGCTCACCGGCTGGGGGAGGCAATGAGCAGTTCTTC
D: NA; J: TRBJ2-2; length: 19; size: NA; V: TRBV5-4; CDR3: CASSPLGYRANKGTGELFF; DNA: TGTGCCAGCAGCCCCTTAGGTTACAGGGCAAACAAGGGAACCGGGGAGCTGTTTTTT
D: NA; J: TRBJ1-6; length: 13; size: NA; V: TRBV19; CDR3: CASTSRGNSPLHF; DNA: TGTGCCAGTACCTCCAGGGGTAATTCACCCCTCCACTTT
D: NA; J: TRBJ2-5; length: 13; size: NA; V: TRBV12-3/TRBV12-4; CDR3: CASTRQLRETQYF; DNA: TGTGCCAGCACCCGACAGCTCCGGGAGACCCAGTACTTC
D: NA; J: TRBJ2-2; length: 11; size: NA; V: TRBV7-9; CDR3: CAVVAVGELFF; DNA: TGTGCCGTTGTGGCAGTCGGGGAGCTGTTTTTT
D: NA; J: TRBJ1-1; length: 11; size: NA; V: TRBV12-3/TRBV12-4; CDR3: CASSLTSEAFF; DNA: TGTGCCAGCAGTTTAACGTCTGAAGCTTTCTTT
D: NA; J: TRBJ2-7; length: 15; size: once; V: TRBV1; CDR3: CTSSRAGQEHYEQYF; DNA: TGCACCAGCAGCCGAGCGGGACAGGAACACTACGAGCAGTACTTC
D: TRBD1; J: TRBJ1-5; length: 14; size: NA; V: TRBV6-6; CDR3: CASSYRTGPQPQHF; DNA: TGTGCCAGCAGTTACCGGACAGGGCCTCAGCCCCAGCATTTT
D: TRBD1; J: TRBJ1-6; length: 15; size: NA; V: TRBV6-5; CDR3: CASSYKGTGGSPLHF; DNA: TGTGCCAGCAGTTACAAAGGGACAGGGGGCTCACCCCTCCACTTT
D: NA; J: TRBJ1-5; length: 13; size: NA; V: TRBV19; CDR3: CASSIREPQPQHF; DNA: TGTGCCAGTAGTATCCGGGAGCCTCAGCCCCAGCATTTT
D: TRBD1; J: TRBJ2-7; length: 16; size: few; V: TRBV18; CDR3: CASSPESGTGKYEQYF; DNA: TGTGCCAGCTCACCAGAGTCCGGGACAGGGAAGTACGAGCAGTACTTC
D: TRBD2; J: TRBJ2-5; length: 16; size: NA; V: TRBV4-2; CDR3: CASSQVTSGGAQTQYF; DNA: TGTGCCAGCAGCCAAGTAACTAGCGGGGGGGCCCAGACCCAGTACTTC
D: NA; J: TRBJ1-5; length: 14; size: NA; V: TRBV29-1; CDR3: CSVGVWGLPEPQHF; DNA: TGCAGCGTTGGGGTTTGGGGGCTTCCAGAGCCCCAGCATTTT
D: TRBD1; J: TRBJ1-2; length: 15; size: NA; V: TRBV18; CDR3: CASSSSQGGNYGYTF; DNA: TGTGCCAGCTCATCAAGCCAGGGGGGTAACTATGGCTACACCTTC
D: NA; J: TRBJ1-3; length: 13; size: NA; V: TRBV5-1; CDR3: CASSLGSGNTIYF; DNA: TGCGCCAGCAGCTTGGGCTCTGGAAACACCATATATTTT
D: TRBD2; J: TRBJ2-1; length: 15; size: NA; V: TRBV6-5; CDR3: CASSLAAPAYNEQFF; DNA: TGTGCCAGCAGTCTAGCGGCCCCAGCCTACAATGAGCAGTTCTTC
D: NA; J: TRBJ2-5; length: 12; size: NA; V: TRBV12-3/TRBV12-4; CDR3: CASSPERETQYF; DNA: TGTGCCAGCAGTCCAGAGAGGGAGACCCAGTACTTC
D: NA; J: TRBJ2-3; length: 16; size: NA; V: TRBV21-1; CDR3: CASSKGPAGSTDTQYF; DNA: TGTGCCAGCAGCAAAGGTCCGGCGGGAAGCACAGATACGCAGTATTTT
D: NA; J: TRBJ2-5; length: 11; size: few; V: TRBV13; CDR3: CASSFQETQYF; DNA: TGTGCCAGCAGCTTTCAAGAGACCCAGTACTTC
D: NA; J: TRBJ1-1; length: 15; size: once; V: TRBV5-1; CDR3: CASSYWGGGNTEAFF; DNA: TGCGCCAGCAGCTACTGGGGAGGGGGTAACACTGAAGCTTTCTTT
D: TRBD1; J: TRBJ1-1; length: 15; size: few; V: TRBV7-2; CDR3: CASSVQGGVNTEAFF; DNA: TGTGCCAGCAGCGTCCAGGGGGGGGTGAACACTGAAGCTTTCTTT
D: NA; J: TRBJ1-1; length: 11; size: NA; V: TRBV5-5; CDR3: CASTPEGRAFF; DNA: TGTGCCAGCACCCCGGAGGGTAGGGCTTTCTTT
D: TRBD1; J: TRBJ2-1; length: 14; size: once; V: TRBV6-5; CDR3: CASSSGQGYNEQFF; DNA: TGTGCCAGCAGTTCGGGACAGGGATACAATGAGCAGTTCTTC
D: NA; J: TRBJ2-3; length: 16; size: NA; V: TRBV7-6; CDR3: CASSVRAGPQTDTQYF; DNA: TGTGCCAGCAGCGTTCGGGCAGGGCCACAGACAGATACGCAGTATTTT
D: NA; J: TRBJ1-2; length: 14; size: NA; V: TRBV7-9; CDR3: CASSLDEGRIGYTF; DNA: TGTGCCAGCAGCTTAGATGAAGGGAGGATAGGCTACACCTTC
D: NA; J: TRBJ1-6; length: 15; size: NA; V: TRBV9; CDR3: CASSVRWATNSPLHF; DNA: TGTGCCAGCAGCGTTCGGTGGGCCACCAATTCACCCCTCCACTTT
D: NA; J: TRBJ2-3; length: 13; size: NA; V: TRBV3-1/TRBV3-2; CDR3: CASSQDGRDTQYF; DNA: TGTGCCAGCAGCCAAGATGGAAGAGATACGCAGTATTTT
D: TRBD1; J: TRBJ1-1; length: 14; size: NA; V: TRBV6-2/TRBV6-3; CDR3: CASSSQGANTEAFF; DNA: TGTGCCAGCAGTTCACAGGGGGCGAACACTGAAGCTTTCTTT
D: NA; J: TRBJ1-2; length: 15; size: NA; V: TRBV28; CDR3: CASSLWFGYDYGYTF; DNA: TGTGCCAGCAGTTTATGGTTCGGGTATGACTATGGCTACACCTTC
D: NA; J: TRBJ1-2; length: 15; size: NA; V: TRBV19; CDR3: CASTRVWEPTYGYTF; DNA: TGTGCCAGTACGCGAGTTTGGGAACCCACGTATGGCTACACCTTC
D: NA; J: TRBJ2-4; length: 14; size: NA; V: TRBV3-1/TRBV3-2; CDR3: CASSFGPGRYIQYF; DNA: TGTGCCAGCAGCTTCGGACCAGGGCGTTACATTCAGTACTTC
D: NA; J: TRBJ2-3; length: 14; size: NA; V: TRBV7-2; CDR3: CASSSLSGTDTQYF; DNA: TGTGCCAGCAGCTCTCTCAGTGGCACAGATACGCAGTATTTT
D: NA; J: TRBJ2-5; length: 15; size: NA; V: TRBV5-1; CDR3: CASSIPPGQPETQYF; DNA: TGCGCCAGCAGCATCCCCCCGGGACAACCAGAGACCCAGTACTTC
D: NA; J: TRBJ2-5; length: 15; size: NA; V: TRBV7-9; CDR3: CASSKRDLRGETQYF; DNA: TGTGCCAGCAGCAAACGGGACTTAAGGGGAGAGACCCAGTACTTC
D: NA; J: TRBJ1-5; length: 16; size: NA; V: TRBV10-3; CDR3: CAISDPNRASNQPQHF; DNA: TGTGCCATCAGTGACCCAAACAGGGCTAGCAATCAGCCCCAGCATTTT
D: NA; J: TRBJ1-1; length: 15; size: NA; V: TRBV2; CDR3: CASSLRRTVNTEAFF; DNA: TGTGCCAGCAGCCTTCGGAGGACGGTGAACACTGAAGCTTTCTTT
D: NA; J: TRBJ1-3; length: 17; size: NA; V: TRBV18; CDR3: CASSPPGTGPSGNTIYF; DNA: TGTGCCAGCTCACCACCGGGAACAGGGCCCTCTGGAAACACCATATATTTT
D: NA; J: TRBJ1-6; length: 15; size: NA; V: TRBV3-1/TRBV3-2; CDR3: CASSQGTLYNSPLHF; DNA: TGTGCCAGCAGCCAAGGGACCCTCTACAATTCACCCCTCCACTTT
D: NA; J: TRBJ2-7; length: 13; size: NA; V: TRBV10-3; CDR3: CATLEARGYEQYF; DNA: TGTGCCACCCTCGAGGCGCGGGGCTACGAGCAGTACTTC
D: TRBD2; J: TRBJ2-1; length: 17; size: NA; V: TRBV5-4; CDR3: CASSWGTSGRTPYEQFF; DNA: TGTGCCAGCAGCTGGGGGACTAGCGGGAGGACCCCCTATGAGCAGTTCTTC
D: TRBD2; J: TRBJ2-1; length: 12; size: NA; V: TRBV10-2; CDR3: CASTSGAGEELF; DNA: TGCGCCAGCACATCCGGCGCGGGAGAAGAGCTCTTC
D: TRBD1; J: TRBJ2-1; length: 15; size: NA; V: TRBV7-9; CDR3: CASSLGQVPYNEQFF; DNA: TGTGCCAGCAGCCTCGGACAGGTTCCCTACAATGAGCAGTTCTTC
D: NA; J: TRBJ1-2; length: 15; size: NA; V: TRBV4-1; CDR3: CASSQGQGPLYGYTF; DNA: TGCGCCAGCAGCCAAGGGCAGGGCCCCCTTTATGGCTACACCTTC
D: TRBD1; J: TRBJ2-2; length: 16; size: NA; V: TRBV18; CDR3: CASSPFDRGDTGELFF; DNA: TGTGCCAGCTCACCATTCGACAGGGGTGACACCGGGGAGCTGTTTTTT
D: NA; J: TRBJ1-5; length: 14; size: NA; V: TRBV6-5; CDR3: CASSWGASNQPQHF; DNA: TGTGCCAGCAGTTGGGGGGCTAGCAATCAGCCCCAGCATTTT
D: NA; J: TRBJ1-2; length: 14; size: NA; V: TRBV6-1; CDR3: CASSDRTENYGYTF; DNA: TGTGCCAGCAGTGACCGGACGGAAAACTATGGCTACACCTTC
D: TRBD1; J: TRBJ1-1; length: 14; size: NA; V: TRBV6-6; CDR3: CASSLQGIYTEAFF; DNA: TGTGCCAGCAGTTTACAGGGGATTTACACTGAAGCTTTCTTT
D: NA; J: TRBJ1-2; length: 13; size: NA; V: TRBV5-1; CDR3: CASSRQANEGHTF; DNA: TGCGCCAGCAGCAGACAGGCTAATGAAGGCCACACCTTC